This T cell receptor beta chain is from a study of beta chain features in type 1 diabetes. Study-wide results and caveats: Moderate yet significant TCRB CDR3 shortening was seen in Type 1 diabetes patients in all four CD4+ subsets.

Concerning this clone: The antigen is unknown.

cDNA synthesis used the whole RNA isolate, giving expressed TCRB sequences. The protocol was immunoSEQ multiplex PCR, while the TCRdb copy is restricted to in-frame clones and leaves out a portion. This table holds hundreds of thousands of clones, over 10% found once. The CDR3 is made up of 15 amino acids. Germline V gene data show CDR1 as SGHDN and CDR2 as FVKESK. V gave up 4 bases and J gave up 0 bases, with 10 bases separating them. This TCR was recovered from a man aged 18 to 30 with type 1 diabetes. The sample consisted of naive CD4+ T cells from blood. This sequence joins TRBV14 and TRBJ1-3; D ambiguous. CDR3 DNA: TGTGCCAGCAGCCCTCGGGGTCTCTCTGGAAACACCATATATTTT. It codes for CASSPRGLSGNTIYF.